Listed below are T cell receptor beta chains from one sample, sequenced in a study of cytomegalovirus exposure and HLA in healthy donors. Repertoires were generated with immunoSEQ multiplex PCR, while TCRdb's copy carries only in-frame clones and drops some. The sample contains 50,000 to 70,000 clones, roughly 95% of which appear only once. The source material was PBMCs. These receptors all stem from a young woman in good health and CMV-seropositive. Both conserved end residues are part of each CDR3. The D gene is left open where the match is weak. Only some rows state a clone size, as once, few, many or a class for expanded clones.

clone size: -; CDR3 length: 14; D gene: -; J gene: TRBJ1-4; V gene: TRBV28; CDR3 DNA: TGTGCCAGCAGTTTCGAGCAGCGGAATGAAAAACTGTTTTTT; CDR3 protein: CASSFEQRNEKLFF
clone size: once; CDR3 length: 14; D gene: TRBD2; J gene: TRBJ2-4; V gene: TRBV5-1; CDR3 DNA: TGCGCCAGCAGCAGAGCGGGAGGAAACGACATTCAGTACTTC; CDR3 protein: CASSRAGGNDIQYF
clone size: -; CDR3 length: 11; D gene: -; J gene: TRBJ1-5; V gene: TRBV28; CDR3 DNA: TGTGCCAGCAGCTTCAATCAGCCCCAGCATTTT; CDR3 protein: CASSFNQPQHF
clone size: -; CDR3 length: 14; D gene: TRBD1; J gene: TRBJ2-5; V gene: TRBV15; CDR3 DNA: TGTGCCACCAGCAGAGTCGGGACAGGGGAGACCCAGTACTTC; CDR3 protein: CATSRVGTGETQYF
clone size: -; CDR3 length: 16; D gene: TRBD2; J gene: TRBJ2-1; V gene: TRBV7-2; CDR3 DNA: TGTGCCAGCAGCAAGTTTACTAGCGGTGGATACAATGAGCAGTTCTTC; CDR3 protein: CASSKFTSGGYNEQFF
clone size: -; CDR3 length: 16; D gene: TRBD2; J gene: TRBJ2-2; V gene: TRBV19; CDR3 DNA: TGTGCCAGTAGTACGCTACTAGCGGGGGAAACCGGGGAGCTGTTTTTT; CDR3 protein: CASSTLLAGETGELFF
clone size: -; CDR3 length: 14; D gene: TRBD1; J gene: TRBJ2-3; V gene: TRBV6-1; CDR3 DNA: TGTGCCAGTCTTCAGGGGGCGCAAACAGATACGCAGTATTTT; CDR3 protein: CASLQGAQTDTQYF
clone size: -; CDR3 length: 15; D gene: -; J gene: TRBJ1-6; V gene: TRBV6-6; CDR3 DNA: TGTGCCAGCAGTCCTTCGGGAGGGGCTAATTCACCCCTCCACTTT; CDR3 protein: CASSPSGGANSPLHF
clone size: -; CDR3 length: 14; D gene: -; J gene: TRBJ1-2; V gene: TRBV21-1; CDR3 DNA: TGTGCCAGCAGTGTGACAGGGAGTGGTTATGGCTACACCTTC; CDR3 protein: CASSVTGSGYGYTF
clone size: once; CDR3 length: 15; D gene: TRBD1; J gene: TRBJ1-6; V gene: TRBV10-3; CDR3 DNA: TGTGCCATCAGTGAGAGGACAGGGCATAATTCACCCCTCCACTTT; CDR3 protein: CAISERTGHNSPLHF
clone size: -; CDR3 length: 14; D gene: TRBD1; J gene: TRBJ2-1; V gene: TRBV6-1; CDR3 DNA: TGTGCCAGCAGAGAATACAGGGGAGTAGATGAGCAGTTCTTC; CDR3 protein: CASREYRGVDEQFF
clone size: -; CDR3 length: 14; D gene: TRBD2; J gene: TRBJ2-7; V gene: TRBV18; CDR3 DNA: TGTGCCAGCTCTCCTACGGGGGGGTACTACGAGCAGTACTTC; CDR3 protein: CASSPTGGYYEQYF
clone size: once; CDR3 length: 15; D gene: TRBD1; J gene: TRBJ1-1; V gene: TRBV13; CDR3 DNA: TGTGCCAGCAGCCCCCCGGACAGGGGGAACACTGAAGCTTTCTTT; CDR3 protein: CASSPPDRGNTEAFF
clone size: -; CDR3 length: 11; D gene: -; J gene: TRBJ2-1; V gene: TRBV7-7; CDR3 DNA: TGTGCCTCCGGGCGGGGCAATGAGCAGTTCTTC; CDR3 protein: CASGRGNEQFF
clone size: -; CDR3 length: 14; D gene: -; J gene: TRBJ2-1; V gene: TRBV4-3; CDR3 DNA: TGCGCCAGCAGCCAAGTATGGGCAGCGGCCGAGCAGTTCTTC; CDR3 protein: CASSQVWAAAEQFF
clone size: -; CDR3 length: 12; D gene: -; J gene: TRBJ1-2; V gene: TRBV6-5; CDR3 DNA: TGTGCCAGCAACGGACAGAGCTATGGCTACACCTTC; CDR3 protein: CASNGQSYGYTF
clone size: -; CDR3 length: 16; D gene: TRBD1; J gene: TRBJ1-2; V gene: TRBV19; CDR3 DNA: TGTGCCAGTAGTATAGCGTTAGGACAGGGAGTTGCTGGCTACACCTTC; CDR3 protein: CASSIALGQGVAGYTF
clone size: -; CDR3 length: 15; D gene: TRBD2; J gene: TRBJ2-3; V gene: TRBV6-4; CDR3 DNA: TGTGCCAGCAGTGACACTAGCGGGAGGCCAGATACGCAGTATTTT; CDR3 protein: CASSDTSGRPDTQYF
clone size: once; CDR3 length: 15; D gene: TRBD1; J gene: TRBJ1-1; V gene: TRBV7-9; CDR3 DNA: TGTGCCAGCAGCGACCCGGGACAGGGGGCCGGGGGAGCTTTCTTT; CDR3 protein: CASSDPGQGAGGAFF
clone size: -; CDR3 length: 14; D gene: -; J gene: TRBJ2-4; V gene: TRBV11-2; CDR3 DNA: TGTGCCAGCAGCTTAGAGCCAGGGATAAACATTCAGTACTTC; CDR3 protein: CASSLEPGINIQYF
clone size: -; CDR3 length: 17; D gene: TRBD1; J gene: TRBJ2-2; V gene: TRBV5-4; CDR3 DNA: TGTGCCAGCAGCCCAGGGGGCCGGGGGACGAACACCGGGGAGCTGTTTTTT; CDR3 protein: CASSPGGRGTNTGELFF
clone size: -; CDR3 length: 18; D gene: -; J gene: TRBJ1-3; V gene: TRBV7-8; CDR3 DNA: TGTGCCAGCAGCCCTAGAGTTACCGGGGGGAAGGCTGGAAACACCATATATTTT; CDR3 protein: CASSPRVTGGKAGNTIYF
clone size: -; CDR3 length: 13; D gene: -; J gene: TRBJ1-5; V gene: TRBV6-6; CDR3 DNA: TGTGCCAGCAGTCCTGACAGATATCAGCCCCAGCATTTT; CDR3 protein: CASSPDRYQPQHF
clone size: -; CDR3 length: 15; D gene: -; J gene: TRBJ2-7; V gene: TRBV27; CDR3 DNA: TGTGCCAGCAGTTTAAGGGGAACAGGAGACTACGAGCAGTACTTC; CDR3 protein: CASSLRGTGDYEQYF
clone size: -; CDR3 length: 16; D gene: TRBD1; J gene: TRBJ1-2; V gene: TRBV27; CDR3 DNA: TGTGCCAGCAGTCTCGGGACAGGGGGCCGTAACTATGGCTACACCTTC; CDR3 protein: CASSLGTGGRNYGYTF
clone size: -; CDR3 length: 15; D gene: -; J gene: TRBJ1-4; V gene: TRBV18; CDR3 DNA: TGTGCCAGCTCACCACGTGGGGCCAATAATGAAAAACTGTTTTTT; CDR3 protein: CASSPRGANNEKLFF
clone size: -; CDR3 length: 13; D gene: -; J gene: TRBJ2-7; V gene: TRBV9; CDR3 DNA: TGTGCCAGCAGCCTTGACACCGCCCGCGAGCAGTACTTC; CDR3 protein: CASSLDTAREQYF
clone size: -; CDR3 length: 15; D gene: TRBD2; J gene: TRBJ2-5; V gene: TRBV7-3; CDR3 DNA: TGTGCCAGCAGCTTAACTAGCGGGGCCCAAGAGACCCAGTACTTC; CDR3 protein: CASSLTSGAQETQYF
clone size: -; CDR3 length: 15; D gene: -; J gene: TRBJ1-1; V gene: TRBV19; CDR3 DNA: TGTGCCAGTAGTAGCGGCCCTTCGAAAGATAGTGAAGCTTTCTTT; CDR3 protein: CASSSGPSKDSEAFF
clone size: -; CDR3 length: 13; D gene: -; J gene: TRBJ1-1; V gene: TRBV19; CDR3 DNA: TGTGCCAGCATACAGGGAAGGAACACTGAAGCTTTCTTT; CDR3 protein: CASIQGRNTEAFF
clone size: -; CDR3 length: 12; D gene: -; J gene: TRBJ2-5; V gene: TRBV29-1; CDR3 DNA: TGCAGCGCGGAACAGGGAGAAGAGACCCAGTACTTC; CDR3 protein: CSAEQGEETQYF
clone size: -; CDR3 length: 15; D gene: TRBD2; J gene: TRBJ2-5; V gene: TRBV7-2; CDR3 DNA: TGTGCCAGCAGCTTTAGCGGGGGAGTTCAAGAGACCCAGTACTTC; CDR3 protein: CASSFSGGVQETQYF
clone size: few; CDR3 length: 12; D gene: -; J gene: TRBJ2-5; V gene: TRBV19; CDR3 DNA: TGTGCCAGTAGTATCCAGGGAGAGACCCAGTACTTC; CDR3 protein: CASSIQGETQYF
clone size: -; CDR3 length: 16; D gene: TRBD1; J gene: TRBJ2-3; V gene: TRBV6-1; CDR3 DNA: TGTGCCAGCAGTGGGGTGACAGGGAGATGGTCAGATACGCAGTATTTT; CDR3 protein: CASSGVTGRWSDTQYF
clone size: -; CDR3 length: 14; D gene: TRBD1; J gene: TRBJ2-1; V gene: TRBV28; CDR3 DNA: TGTGCCAGCAGTTTACCAGGGGGTATAAATGAGCAGTTCTTC; CDR3 protein: CASSLPGGINEQFF
clone size: -; CDR3 length: 16; D gene: -; J gene: TRBJ1-1; V gene: TRBV7-9; CDR3 DNA: TGTGCCAGCAGCCAACCCGTCACAGGAGAAAACACTGAAGCTTTCTTT; CDR3 protein: CASSQPVTGENTEAFF
clone size: -; CDR3 length: 14; D gene: -; J gene: TRBJ1-2; V gene: TRBV9; CDR3 DNA: TGTGCCAGCAGTCAGGGTTCGGCTAACTATGGCTACACCTTC; CDR3 protein: CASSQGSANYGYTF
clone size: -; CDR3 length: 14; D gene: -; J gene: TRBJ1-5; V gene: TRBV28; CDR3 DNA: TGTGCCAGCAGTTATAGGGGGAGCAATCAGCCCCAGCATTTT; CDR3 protein: CASSYRGSNQPQHF
clone size: -; CDR3 length: 14; D gene: -; J gene: TRBJ1-2; V gene: TRBV15; CDR3 DNA: TGTGCCACCTCGGAGTCAGGGGCTTACTATGGCTACACCTTC; CDR3 protein: CATSESGAYYGYTF
clone size: -; CDR3 length: 16; D gene: TRBD2; J gene: TRBJ2-3; V gene: TRBV6-1; CDR3 DNA: TGTGCCAGCAGTGAGCAGACTAGCGTGGCCGTAGATACGCAGTATTTT; CDR3 protein: CASSEQTSVAVDTQYF
clone size: -; CDR3 length: 14; D gene: -; J gene: TRBJ1-5; V gene: TRBV6-6; CDR3 DNA: TGTGCCAGCAGCCTCCGGGGTTACGATCAGCCCCAGCATTTT; CDR3 protein: CASSLRGYDQPQHF
clone size: -; CDR3 length: 13; D gene: TRBD2; J gene: TRBJ2-7; V gene: TRBV27; CDR3 DNA: TGTGCCAGCAGTTTGGGCGGGAGTAACGAGCAGTACTTC; CDR3 protein: CASSLGGSNEQYF
clone size: -; CDR3 length: 15; D gene: -; J gene: TRBJ1-4; V gene: TRBV15; CDR3 DNA: TGTGCCACCAGCAGAGATCGGGGGTTGAATGAAAAACTGTTTTTT; CDR3 protein: CATSRDRGLNEKLFF